This TCR beta chain was sequenced for a study of Ad26.COV2.S vaccination and SARS-CoV-2 variants. Background on the study: Intramuscular Ad26.COV2.S doses were given once or twice, 56 days apart.

Specified treatment: about 20 received Ad26.COV2.S at low or high dose, single or two shots; 5 received placebo; per-sample allocation not given. Collection of the samples took place on day 63 after the first injection of vaccine or placebo. Based in Boston, the donor was an adult of 18-55 years. Study-wide findings and caveats: Using TCR breadth and depth analyses may have led to underestimated total T cell responses.

Details on this clone: The antigen is not known.

Only in-frame clones appear in the TCRdb table, and some are missing; sequencing was by immunoSEQ multiplex PCR. This table holds roughly 460,000 clones, approximately 90% found once. Germline CDR1 and CDR2: SQVTM and ANQGSEA. V was pared by 5 bases and J by 6 bases, with 5 bases of the junction left unmatched. The CDR3 is 12 amino acids. The rearrangement joins TRBV29-1 to TRBJ2-7, with 9 bases that match TRBD1. The sequences come from peripheral blood, collected in a trial of Ad26.COV2.S vaccine versus placebo. This clonotype was obtained from a person between 18 and 65 years old who received the Ad26.COV2.S COVID-19 vaccine or a placebo. The CDR3 DNA follows: TGCAGCGTTTGGGACAGGGCGAGCGAGCAGTACTTC. It codes for CSVWDRASEQYF.